One sample yielded the 26 T cell receptor beta chains listed below, sequenced in a study of CD8+ T cells in alopecia areata. The authors extracted RNA and reverse transcribed it into cDNA as the sequencing template. Profiling relied on immunoSEQ multiplex PCR, and the TCRdb table lists in-frame clones only, not all of them. Altogether about 34,000 clones are present, 65% to 80% being singletons, with the ten largest covering about a fifth. Sequencing was carried out using NKG2D-low CD8+ T cells sorted from blood. These receptors were collected from a human donor with alopecia areata.

V gene TRBV4-2 combines with J gene TRBJ2-6, with D uncertain. Germline assignment: CDR1 LGHNA and CDR2 YNFKEQ. The CDR3 consists of 16 residues. V lost 0 bases, J lost 1 base, and 7 bases lay in between. The CDR3 sequence is CASSQELGSGANVLTF. In nucleotides, the CDR3 is TGTGCCAGCAGCCAAGAACTGGGGTCTGGGGCCAACGTCCTGACTTTC.

The chain recombines TRBV19 with TRBJ2-1; perhaps TRBD1 as D (6 bases). In germline, CDR1 is LNHDA, CDR2 SQIVND (reference sequence). The CDR3 is 17 residues long. Trimming stripped 1 base from V and 3 bases from J, with 16 bases between. CDR3 in DNA: TGTGCCAGTAGTATAGGATCCACAGGGTCTCTCTACAATGAGCAGTTCTTC. Its translation is CASSIGSTGSLYNEQFF.

This clone was found once. V gene TRBV25-1 combines with J gene TRBJ2-7; no clear D. The length of the CDR3 is 13 residues. CDR1 and CDR2 from the germline V gene are MGHDK and SYGVNS. V was clipped by 8 bases and J by 3 bases, with 14 bases between them. Here the CDR3 DNA reads TGTGCCAGCGCTCTAGATGGGGACTACGAGCAGTACTTC. Translation gives CASALDGDYEQYF.

This rearrangement joins TRBV27 to TRBJ1-2; possible D gene TRBD1, 6 bases. The length of the CDR3 is 13 residues. The V and J ends lost 6 bases and 3 bases respectively, with 11 bases between them. The germline V gene has CDR1 MNHEY and CDR2 SMNVEV (reference sequence). The CDR3 coding sequence is TGTGCCAGCAGCGGAGGGGGTTACTATGGCTACACCTTC. It specifies CASSGGGYYGYTF.

Note on this clone: Other DNA sequences in the same sample also yield this CDR3. The chain carries TRBV30 and TRBJ2-3; D is unclear. Trimming removed 4 bases from V and 1 base from J, with 24 bases in between. The CDR3 runs 18 residues. CDR1 GTSNPN and CDR2 SVGIG come from the germline V gene (reference sequence). CDR3 DNA sequence: TGTGCCTGGAACGTCCCTATGTCGCGCCCCTCTGGCACAGATACGCAGTATTTT. Protein product: CAWNVPMSRPSGTDTQYF.

V gene TRBV6-4 combines with J gene TRBJ2-3; D uncertain. CDR3 length: 16 amino acids. Per germline, CDR1 MRHNA and CDR2 SNTAGT. Deletions cut 0 bases from V and 5 bases from J, with 15 bases between. CDR3 in DNA: TGTGCCAGCAGTGACTCGATTGTCTCGCCGGGAGATACGCAGTATTTT. It is translated as CASSDSIVSPGDTQYF.

The chain is built from TRBV29-1 and TRBJ2-7; no definite D call. CDR3 length: 13 amino acids. With 7 bases removed from V and 0 bases from J, the gap between germline ends came to 13 bases. CDR1 and CDR2 (germline): SQVTM, ANQGSEA. The CDR3 DNA follows: TGCAGCGCCTGTACTGAAAGCTCCTACGAGCAGTACTTC. Amino acids: CSACTESSYEQYF.

J is TRBJ2-7 and V is TRBV19; TRBD1 might be the D (5 bases). The CDR3 is 15 residues long. V was trimmed by 8 bases and J by 3 bases, leaving 20 bases between them. The V gene's germline CDR1 is LNHDA and CDR2 SQIVND (reference sequence). This CDR3 reads CASAWGSSHLYEQYF. CDR3 DNA sequence: TGTGCCAGTGCCTGGGGCAGCAGCCACCTCTACGAGCAGTACTTC.

This clone was counted once. This rearrangement joins TRBV25-1 to TRBJ2-1; D not certain. Per germline, CDR1 MGHDK and CDR2 SYGVNS. V was cut by 5 bases and J by 1 base, with 0 bases left in between. The CDR3 loop spans 11 amino acids. CDR3 DNA: TGTGCCAGCAGTTCCTACAATGAGCAGTTCTTC. This gives the protein CASSSYNEQFF.

The J gene is TRBJ2-3, the V gene TRBV28; D not certain. V gave up 1 base and J gave up 4 bases, with 0 bases separating them. Germline lookup yields CDR1 MDHEN and CDR2 SYDVKM. The CDR3 covers 11 residues. The CDR3 DNA sequence: TGTGCCAGCAGTTTATCAGATACGCAGTATTTT. This codes for CASSLSDTQYF.

The rearrangement joins TRBV30 to TRBJ1-1, with D unresolved. The germline V gene has CDR1 GTSNPN and CDR2 SVGIG (reference sequence). The length of the CDR3 is 12 residues. The V and J ends lost 4 bases and 0 bases respectively, with 6 bases between them. The CDR3: CAWIQMNTEAFF. The CDR3, as DNA: TGTGCCTGGATTCAGATGAACACTGAAGCTTTCTTT.

The chain employs TRBV29-1 and TRBJ2-1; D might be TRBD2 (5 bases). Trimming took 6 bases from V and 3 from J, leaving 12 bases between them. The germline V gene has CDR1 SQVTM and CDR2 ANQGSEA. CDR3 size: 13 residues. Written as DNA, the CDR3 is TGCAGCGTGGGGATAGCGAACTACAATGAGCAGTTCTTC. Residues: CSVGIANYNEQFF.

V gene TRBV27 combines with J gene TRBJ2-1; the D is unclear. This CDR3 is built from 15 residues. The germline CDR1 and CDR2 sequences are MNHEY and SMNVEV (reference sequence). V was pared by 2 bases and J by 3 bases, with 11 bases between. CDR3 coding DNA: TGTGCCAGCAGTTTAGCGGCAAGAAGCTACAATGAGCAGTTCTTC. This encodes CASSLAARSYNEQFF.

This clone is judged large. J is TRBJ2-5 and V is TRBV7-9; tentatively, D is TRBD1 (5 bases). Germline V lookup: CDR1 SEHNR, CDR2 FQNEAQ (reference sequence). The V end was cut by 5 bases, the J end by 1 base, with 11 bases between. This CDR3 has 14 amino acids. This CDR3 reads CASSNEGAQETQYF. The CDR3 DNA follows: TGTGCCAGCAGCAACGAAGGGGCCCAAGAGACCCAGTACTTC.

This chain connects TRBV29-1 to TRBJ2-7; possibly TRBD2 for D (5 bases). The length of the CDR3 is 13 residues. V lost 6 bases, J lost 0 bases, and 12 bases lay in between. The germline V gene encodes CDR1 SQVTM and CDR2 ANQGSEA. CDR3 DNA: TGCAGCGTGGTAGCGCCGATCTCCTACGAGCAGTACTTC. Its protein is CSVVAPISYEQYF.

V usage is TRBV27 and J usage is TRBJ2-7; D may be TRBD1 or TRBD2 (5 bases each). The CDR3 has 14 residues. Trimming removed 3 bases at V and 2 bases at J, with 11 bases between. The germline CDR1 and CDR2 sequences are MNHEY and SMNVEV (reference sequence). DNA for the CDR3: TGTGCCAGCAGTTTCCGGGGCAGGGCCTACGAGCAGTACTTC. This codes for CASSFRGRAYEQYF.

CDR3 protein: CASSWAEGEVDEQFF. For the CDR3, the DNA is TGTGCCAGCAGTTGGGCAGAGGGGGAGGTTGATGAGCAGTTCTTC. The chain uses TRBV6-6 and TRBJ2-1, with D perhaps given as TRBD1 or TRBD2 (6 bases each). The ends were cut back, 4 bases at V and 8 bases at J, with 18 bases in the middle. In germline, CDR1 is MNHNY, CDR2 SVGAGI (reference sequence). This CDR3 has 15 amino acids.

There are a few counts of this clone. This rearrangement joins TRBV6-4 to TRBJ2-3, with 8 bases lining up with TRBD2. The ends lost 4 bases at V and 0 bases at J; junction bases unmatched: 3. This CDR3 is 15 amino acids long. Germline V gene lookup returns CDR1 MRHNA and CDR2 SNTAGT. The CDR3 nucleotides read TGTGCCAGCAGTGTACTAGCGGAAAGCACAGATACGCAGTATTTT. It is translated as CASSVLAESTDTQYF.

The chain uses TRBV6-5 and TRBJ2-2, with D uncertain. From germline, CDR1 is MNHEY and CDR2 SVGAGI. This CDR3 is built from 14 residues. The V gene lost 3 bases and the J gene lost 6 bases, with 11 bases spanning the gap. The CDR3 DNA reads as TGTGCCAGCAGTTATCCAAATGGCGCCGGGGAGCTGTTTTTT. Encoded protein: CASSYPNGAGELFF.

By sample fraction, this clone is medium-sized. The chain couples TRBV7-9 to TRBJ2-2, with D possibly being TRBD1 (6 bases). Germline CDR1 and CDR2: SEHNR and FQNEAQ (reference sequence). V was shortened by 6 bases and J by 0 bases, with 8 bases between the two germline ends. The CDR3 is made up of 14 amino acids. The DNA of the CDR3 is TGTGCCAGCAGTAGGACAGCGAACACCGGGGAGCTGTTTTTT. Translating it yields CASSRTANTGELFF.

The chain couples TRBV27 to TRBJ2-5; D remains ambiguous. Germline CDR1 and CDR2: MNHEY and SMNVEV (reference sequence). The length of the CDR3 is 14 residues. Trimming left V 3 bases short and J 5 bases short, with 13 bases between. The CDR3 region has the DNA TGTGCCAGCAGTTTTGGCCACATGGGGGAGACCCAGTACTTC. Its protein product is CASSFGHMGETQYF.

The chain uses TRBV29-1 and TRBJ2-7, with D possibly being TRBD1 (6 bases). The germline V gene has CDR1 SQVTM and CDR2 ANQGSEA. The V gene lost 4 bases and the J gene lost 4 bases, with 11 bases spanning the gap. The CDR3 loop spans 12 amino acids. The CDR3 nucleotides read TGCAGCGTTGTGAGAGGGGGATACGAGCAGTACTTC. This gives the protein CSVVRGGYEQYF.

J is TRBJ2-7 and V is TRBV7-2, with D tentatively TRBD2 (6 bases). CDR3 size: 14 residues. Trimming removed 3 bases from V and 0 bases from J, with 9 bases in between. Looked up from germline, CDR1 is SGHTA and CDR2 is FQGNSA. The CDR3 sequence is CASSFTSPSYEQYF. The CDR3 DNA is TGTGCCAGCAGCTTTACTAGCCCCTCCTACGAGCAGTACTTC.

The chain has TRBV11-3 and TRBJ2-7, with 10 nucleotides matching TRBD1. The CDR3 spans 15 residues. The V gene's germline CDR1 is SGHNT and CDR2 YENEEA. With 5 bases clipped from V and 6 bases from J, the junction kept 10 bases outside the gene matches. CDR3 region: CASSLGTGEVVEQYF. CDR3 bases: TGTGCCAGCAGCCTCGGGACAGGGGAGGTAGTCGAGCAGTACTTC.

This clone is a singleton in its sample. The V and J genes are TRBV4-1 and TRBJ2-7; the D gene is possibly TRBD1 (5 bases). The CDR3 sequence is 14 residues long. Trimming took 3 bases from V and 4 from J, leaving 13 bases between them. CDR1 and CDR2 from the germline V gene are MGHRA and YSYEKL. CDR3 nucleotide sequence: TGCGCCAGCAGCCAGGACGGTCCAGGGTACGAGCAGTACTTC. The encoded protein is CASSQDGPGYEQYF.

The chain has TRBV7-2 and TRBJ2-7; D gene ambiguous. The CDR3 consists of 14 residues. Trimming removed 5 bases from V and 2 bases from J, with 13 bases in between. In germline, CDR1 is SGHTA, CDR2 FQGNSA. The CDR3 reads CASSILGATYEQYF. Here the CDR3 DNA reads TGTGCCAGCAGCATTCTCGGTGCGACCTACGAGCAGTACTTC.